Listed below are T cell receptor beta chains from one sample, sequenced in a study of cytomegalovirus exposure and HLA in healthy donors. The table came from immunoSEQ multiplex PCR; TCRdb's copy has only in-frame clones and leaves some out. The sample shows fewer than 200,000 clones, about three quarters of them seen only once. Sample: PBMCs. The receptors stem from a female donor in good health and CMV-seronegative. Both conserved end residues are part of each CDR3. D genes are given only for firm matches. Clone size is not always given. Where it is, it says once, few, many or a class for expanded clones.

16	.	.	TRBV5-4	TRBJ2-2	TGTGCCAGCAGCTTGATGGGGCAGGGGAACACCGGGGAGCTGTTTTTT	CASSLMGQGNTGELFF
15	.	.	TRBV5-5	TRBJ2-7	TGTGCCAGCAGCTTGTTACAAGGGGCCCCTTACGAGCAGTACTTC	CASSLLQGAPYEQYF
15	.	TRBD1	TRBV6-5	TRBJ2-5	TGTGCCAGCAGATTCGGGACAGGGAGGATGGAGACCCAGTACTTC	CASRFGTGRMETQYF
13	.	.	TRBV18	TRBJ2-7	TGTGCCAGCTCACCCTCGGACAGCTACGAGCAGTACTTC	CASSPSDSYEQYF
16	few	.	TRBV19	TRBJ2-4	TGTGCCAGTAGTAGGAGGGTGGGGCAAGGAGAAAACATTCAGTACTTC	CASSRRVGQGENIQYF
14	.	TRBD1	TRBV7-6	TRBJ2-5	TGTGCCAGCAGCCCCCGGGACAGGGAAAAGACCCAGTACTTC	CASSPRDREKTQYF
17	few	TRBD2	TRBV19	TRBJ2-5	TGTGCCAGTAGTATCACTTCTAGCGGGAGGAGGCAAGAGACCCAGTACTTC	CASSITSSGRRQETQYF
14	once	.	TRBV6-6	TRBJ2-1	TGTGCCAGCAGCAGCGCAAGCTCCTACAATGAGCAGTTCTTC	CASSSASSYNEQFF
12	.	.	TRBV7-9	TRBJ2-7	TGTGCCAGCAGCCGTACAGTATACGAGCAGTACTTC	CASSRTVYEQYF
15	.	.	TRBV7-2	TRBJ1-2	TGTGCCAGCAGCCCGCGGCGGGGAGGAGATTCCGGCTACACCTTC	CASSPRRGGDSGYTF
15	.	.	TRBV19	TRBJ1-2	TGTGCCAGTAGTATGATTACTCCCGGCGGAGATGGCTACACCTTC	CASSMITPGGDGYTF
14	once	TRBD1	TRBV19	TRBJ1-5	TGTGCCACCCACTACAGGGGGAGCAATCAGCCCCAGCATTTT	CATHYRGSNQPQHF
13	.	.	TRBV7-3	TRBJ2-5	TGTGCCAGCAGCGCAGGACCGGGGGAGACCCAGTACTTC	CASSAGPGETQYF
13	few	.	TRBV18	TRBJ2-7	TGTGCCAGCTCACCGAACGATCAGTTCGAGCAGTACTTC	CASSPNDQFEQYF
15	.	TRBD1	TRBV6-5	TRBJ1-1	TGTGCCAGCAGGTGGGACAGGGGGCCTGCCACTGAAGCTTTCTTT	CASRWDRGPATEAFF
14	.	.	TRBV7-2	TRBJ2-3	TGTGCCAGCAGCTTCGACGGTTCGGGAGTAGCGCAGTATTTT	CASSFDGSGVAQYF
14	.	TRBD1	TRBV6-1	TRBJ2-7	TGTGCCAGCACCAGGGACAGGGGCCCCTACGAGCAGTACTTC	CASTRDRGPYEQYF
13	.	.	TRBV7-2	TRBJ2-3	TGTGCCAGCAGCTTAGGCTACACAGATACGCAGTATTTT	CASSLGYTDTQYF
14	.	.	TRBV10-2	TRBJ1-2	TGTGCCAGCAGTGCCTCATTCGCCGCGGGGGGCTACACCTTC	CASSASFAAGGYTF
13	.	.	TRBV5-1	TRBJ2-7	TGCGCCAGCAGCTTGGCAGGGACCTACGAGCAGTACTTC	CASSLAGTYEQYF
12	few	.	TRBV5-4	TRBJ1-6	TGTGCCAGCAGCTTGAATACGGCACCCCTCCACTTT	CASSLNTAPLHF
17	.	.	TRBV19	TRBJ2-7	TGTGCCAGTAGTCCAGGGGTCAGGTTCCTGGGAAGCTACGAGCAGTACTTC	CASSPGVRFLGSYEQYF
12	.	.	TRBV5-4	TRBJ2-7	TGTGCCAGCCGGTCAGGGGGGCGCGAGCAGTACTTC	CASRSGGREQYF
17	.	.	TRBV7-6	TRBJ2-2	TGTGCCAGCAGCTTAACCTGGGGGCCGGGTGGCACCGGGGAGCTGTTTTTT	CASSLTWGPGGTGELFF
14	.	TRBD1	TRBV27	TRBJ1-2	TGTGCCAGCACTAATGGACAGGGGGCAGGGGGCTACACCTTC	CASTNGQGAGGYTF